These 30 T cell receptor beta chains originate from one sample sequenced in a study of T cell repertoires in cytomegalovirus infection. TCRdb itself ran the reads through MiXCR, one entry per CDR3 protein. In the table there are under 850,000 distinct CDR3 sequences, about a third of which are singletons. What was sequenced was PBMCs. Receptors originate from a human donor in good health (CMV status not recorded). Some clones in this sample may be carry-over from other donors' samples.

This clonotype appeared once. The chain carries TRBV7-4 and TRBJ1-2; TRBD1 is a possible D gene (6 bases). Trimming shortened V by 5 bases and J by 7 bases, and 11 bases separated the two germline ends. This CDR3 spans 12 amino acids. Germline assignment: CDR1 SGHVT and CDR2 SQSDAQ. The CDR3 spells CASSQDRGGYTF. CDR3 DNA sequence: TGTGCCAGCAGCCAGGACAGAGGTGGCTACACCTTC.

This clonotype was picked up a small number of times. This chain connects TRBV7-6 to TRBJ2-1; a possible D gene is TRBD1 (5 bases). V dropped 5 bases and J dropped 4 bases, with 21 bases sitting between them. Germline values: CDR1 SGHVS, CDR2 FNYEAQ. The CDR3 contains 17 residues. CDR3 sequence (DNA): TGTGCCAGCAGCGCGACCCCAGACGGACACTCTTACAATGAGCAGTTCTTC. Translation gives CASSATPDGHSYNEQFF.

This chain's CDR3 is CASSEVFGELFF. The CDR3 bases are TGTGCCAGCAGTGAGGTGTTCGGGGAGCTGTTTTTT. The V gene is TRBV28, the J gene TRBJ2-2, with no clear D. Trimming took 5 bases from V and 7 from J, leaving 8 bases between them. This CDR3 has 12 amino acids. The V gene's germline CDR1 is MDHEN and CDR2 SYDVKM.

The chain is built from TRBV10-3 and TRBJ1-1, with D possibly TRBD1 on 6 matching bases. The CDR3 is made up of 15 amino acids. V was pared by 2 bases and J by 3 bases, with 13 bases between. Germline V gives CDR1 ENHRY, CDR2 SYGVKD. The CDR3, as DNA: TGTGCCATCAGTGAGGCTACAGGGTGGGACACTGAAGCTTTCTTT. This translates into CAISEATGWDTEAFF.

The chain combines TRBV7-3 with TRBJ2-1; TRBD2 aligns across 11 bases. Germline V gene lookup returns CDR1 SGHTA and CDR2 FQGTGA. Trimming cost V 3 bases and J 4 bases; bases outside gene matches: 8. The CDR3 contains 17 residues. CDR3 DNA sequence: TGTGCCAGCAGCTTCCCCTATAGCGGGGGGGAGTACAATGAGCAGTTCTTC. Amino acids: CASSFPYSGGEYNEQFF.

A few counts support this clonotype. The rearrangement joins TRBV30 to TRBJ1-2; D not certain. This CDR3 has 12 residues. The germline CDR1 and CDR2 sequences are GTSNPN and SVGIG (reference sequence). V was shortened by 2 bases and J by 4 bases, with 8 bases between the two germline ends. This chain's CDR3 is CAWSLRSYGYTF. Here the CDR3 DNA reads TGTGCCTGGAGTTTACGGAGCTATGGCTACACCTTC. Full variable domain (rest looked up from reference TRBV30 and TRBJ1-2): SQTIHQWPATLVQPVGSPLSLECTVEGTSNPNLYWYRQAAGRGLQLLFYSVGIGQISSEVPQNLSASRPQDRQFILSSKKLLLSDSGFYLCAWSLRSYGYTFGSGTRLTVV.

This clonotype was counted only a few times. The V and J genes are TRBV12-3 or TRBV12-4 and TRBJ2-1; perhaps TRBD2 as D (5 bases). The CDR3 runs to 13 residues. The germline V and J ends were trimmed by 5 bases and 7 bases, with 12 bases remaining between them. The CDR3 DNA reads as TGTGCCAGCAGTGCCGGACTTGTAAATGAGCAGTTCTTC. Amino acids: CASSAGLVNEQFF.

Concerning this clonotype: A read error is likely, as this CDR3 ends without the conserved phenylalanine or tryptophan. CDR3: CASSENNRRVETQYC. CDR3 DNA sequence: TGCGCCAGCAGTGAAAATAACCGCAGGGTGGAGACCCAGTACTGC. The chain has TRBV10-2 and TRBJ2-5; D possibly corresponds to TRBD1 (5 bases). Germline values: CDR1 WSHSY, CDR2 SAAADI. The length of the CDR3 is 15 residues. V lost 3 bases and J lost 5, with 16 bases in between.

CDR3 sequence (DNA): TGTGCCAGCAGTTTAAACCCCCATCGGCAGCGAATGAACACTGAAGCTTTCTTT. It specifies CASSLNPHRQRMNTEAFF. This chain joins TRBV6-5 and TRBJ1-1; D is unclear. Germline V gene sequence: CDR1 MNHEY, CDR2 SVGAGI. This CDR3 is 18 amino acids long. V dropped 4 bases and J dropped 0 bases, with 21 bases sitting between them.

On this clonotype: This may stem from a read error, because a much larger clone lies one nucleotide away. The V and J genes are TRBV6-5 and TRBJ2-1; D call uncertain. The V gene's germline CDR1 is MNHEY and CDR2 SVGAGI. This CDR3 is 11 amino acids long. The CDR3 region is CASREYNEHFF. The CDR3, as DNA: TGTGCCAGCAGGGAATACAATGAGCATTTCTTC.

This clonotype was detected ten times or more. The chain carries TRBV28 and TRBJ1-6; D might be TRBD1 (5 bases). With 5 bases removed from V and 9 bases from J, the gap between germline ends came to 11 bases. CDR3 length equals 13 residues. Germline CDR1 is MDHEN and CDR2 is SYDVKM. For the CDR3, the DNA is TGTGCCAGCAGTATGGCAGGGTCTTCACCCCTCCACTTT. It encodes CASSMAGSSPLHF.

J is TRBJ2-3 and V is TRBV20-1; the D call may be TRBD1 or TRBD2 (5 bases each). From germline, CDR1 is DFQATT and CDR2 SNEGSKA (reference sequence). The CDR3 is 17 amino acids. Trimming removed 0 bases at V and 9 bases at J, with 25 bases between. The CDR3 is CSARDRGGRGRGRTQYF. The CDR3 DNA is TGCAGTGCTAGAGATCGGGGTGGTAGGGGCCGCGGGCGGACGCAGTATTTT.

A few counts support this clonotype. The CDR3 loop reads CSGQDTSYEQYF. Written as DNA, the CDR3 is TGCAGTGGACAGGACACCTCCTACGAGCAGTACTTC. The chain couples TRBV20-1 to TRBJ2-7; TRBD1 is a possible D gene (6 bases). The germline gives CDR1 DFQATT, CDR2 SNEGSKA (reference sequence). Trimming took off 7 bases at V and 0 bases at J, with 10 bases between the two ends. This CDR3 has 12 residues.

This clonotype came up many times. The chain links TRBV7-8 to TRBJ2-1; D is unclear. Germline-derived CDR1 and CDR2 are SGHVS and FQNEAQ. V was pared by 2 bases and J by 12 bases, with 14 bases between. The CDR3 length is 13 residues. The DNA of the CDR3 is TGTGCCAGCAGCTTACCCGGTTGGGTTTGGCAGTTCTTC. Amino acid sequence: CASSLPGWVWQFF.

This clonotype has more than one count but fewer than ten. The chain employs TRBV27 and TRBJ1-1; 7 nucleotides agree with TRBD1. The trim removed 8 bases at V and 1 base at J, leaving 7 bases unmatched. Germline V gene data show CDR1 as MNHEY and CDR2 as SMNVEV (reference sequence). The CDR3 contains 14 residues. The CDR3, as DNA: TGTGCCAGCTCTACCCAGGGGGGGAACACTGAAGCTTTCTTT. It is translated as CASSTQGGNTEAFF.

Many counts were recorded for this clonotype. This sequence joins TRBV7-9 and TRBJ2-1; D is unresolved. The V gene's germline CDR1 is SEHNR and CDR2 FQNEAQ (reference sequence). This CDR3 region has 13 residues. The V gene lost 8 bases and the J gene lost 4 bases, with 12 bases spanning the gap. CDR3 sequence (DNA): TGTGCCAGCCGCAACTGGCAGTACAATGAGCAGTTCTTC. Its protein is CASRNWQYNEQFF.

Concerning this clonotype: A read error may explain this, as a much larger clone is one base away. CDR3 nucleotide sequence: TGTACCAGTAGTGTCCTGGGACAGGGAGAGGGCAATGAGCAGTTCTTC. It is translated as CTSSVLGQGEGNEQFF. The J gene is TRBJ2-1, the V gene TRBV19, with 9 bases lining up with TRBD1. The CDR3 has 16 residues. Germline V gene sequence: CDR1 LNHDA, CDR2 SQIVND (reference sequence).

The chain joins TRBV6-1 to TRBJ1-2; D is uncertain. Germline V lookup: CDR1 MNHNS, CDR2 SASEGT. The CDR3 is 15 amino acids. Trimming left V 6 bases short and J 5 bases short, with 19 bases between. The CDR3 region has the DNA TGTGCCAGCAGGGAGGCGTCGGGGTCTTATTATGGCTACACCTTC. The encoded protein is CASREASGSYYGYTF.

Turning to this clonotype: One end of the junction does not line up with germline, which may come from a read error. The chain recombines TRBV9 with TRBJ1-1; D unclear. The CDR3 spans 14 residues. CDR1 is SGDLS, CDR2 YYNGEE, per germline. DNA for the CDR3: TGTGCCAGCAGCGACGACTCGAGAATAACTGAAGCGTTCTTT. It yields the protein CASSDDSRITEAFF.

This clonotype occurred many times. The chain joins TRBV7-2 to TRBJ1-2; the match to TRBD1 covers 10 bases. CDR1 is SGHTA, CDR2 FQGNSA, per germline. Germline trimming cut 0 bases from V and 7 bases from J; bases unmatched to any gene: 2. This CDR3 comprises 14 residues. This CDR3 reads CASSLAGQGTGYTF. CDR3 in DNA: TGTGCCAGCAGCTTAGCGGGACAGGGGACTGGCTACACCTTC.

This clonotype was counted between two and nine times. V usage is TRBV28 and J usage is TRBJ2-3; D is possibly TRBD1 or TRBD2 (6 bases each). The V and J ends lost 5 bases and 3 bases respectively, with 15 bases between them. Germline V gene sequence: CDR1 MDHEN, CDR2 SYDVKM. The CDR3 totals 15 residues. The CDR3 DNA reads TGTGCCAGCAGTCCGGGGGCCAGGCGAACAGATACGCAGTATTTT. This codes for CASSPGARRTDTQYF.

The rearrangement links TRBV7-9 to TRBJ1-4; D is ambiguous. Germline assignment: CDR1 SEHNR and CDR2 FQNEAQ (reference sequence). CDR3 size: 14 residues. Deletions cut 1 base from V and 6 bases from J, with 9 bases between. The CDR3 loop is CASSLGHPDEKLFF. In nucleotides, the CDR3 is TGTGCCAGCAGCTTAGGACATCCCGATGAAAAACTGTTTTTT.

The sample holds many counts of this clonotype. This chain links TRBV12-3 or TRBV12-4 with TRBJ2-1; 13 nucleotides agree with TRBD2. CDR3 length equals 14 residues. Trimming removed 6 bases from V and 6 bases from J; junction bases left unmatched: 2. The CDR3 loop reads CASRLAGGGNEQFF. The CDR3 DNA is TGTGCCAGCAGACTAGCGGGAGGGGGCAATGAGCAGTTCTTC.

This clonotype was observed at least ten times. The chain links TRBV7-2 to TRBJ2-7; D might be TRBD1 (8 bases). V was shortened by 2 bases and J by 5 bases, with 16 bases between the two germline ends. Looked up from germline, CDR1 is SGHTA and CDR2 is FQGNSA. The CDR3 length is 15 residues. This CDR3 is CASSLSGDRLDEQYF. DNA for the CDR3: TGTGCCAGCAGCTTAAGCGGGGACAGGCTGGACGAGCAGTACTTC.

This clonotype was counted at least ten times. The rearrangement links TRBV28 to TRBJ2-5, with TRBD1 as a possible D gene (6 bases). This CDR3 is built from 14 residues. CDR1 and CDR2 (germline): MDHEN, SYDVKM. V was shortened by 4 bases and J by 7 bases, with 16 bases between the two germline ends. CDR3 amino acids: CASSSTGWSGTQYF. Written as DNA, the CDR3 is TGTGCCAGCAGTTCTACAGGGTGGTCGGGGACCCAGTACTTC.

This rearrangement joins TRBV5-1 to TRBJ1-5; a weak D match, TRBD1 (5 bases). Germline V gene sequence: CDR1 SGHRS, CDR2 YFSETQ. The CDR3 consists of 15 residues. Trimming took off 0 bases at V and 6 bases at J, with 13 bases between the two ends. As DNA, the CDR3 is TGCGCCAGCAGCTTGGGGGACTCAATGTCTCAGCCCCAGCATTTT. It encodes CASSLGDSMSQPQHF.

The chain is built from TRBV5-4 and TRBJ2-3; D could derive from TRBD1 or TRBD2 (6 bases each). Trimming shortened V by 4 bases and J by 8 bases, and 14 bases separated the two germline ends. This CDR3 region has 13 residues. Germline V lookup: CDR1 SGHNT, CDR2 YYREEE (reference sequence). The CDR3 sequence: CASSEGLQGTQYF. For the CDR3, the DNA is TGTGCCAGCAGCGAAGGACTACAGGGTACGCAGTATTTT.

Points on this clonotype: The germline gene is not matched at one end of the junction; a read error may be the cause. The rearrangement uses TRBV7-2 and TRBJ1-1, with TRBD1 matching over 8 bases. The CDR3 is 13 residues long. Germline V gene lookup returns CDR1 SGHTA and CDR2 FQGNSA. CDR3 bases: TGTGCAAGCAGTCGGGACAGGAACACTGAATCTTGCTTT. Translating it yields CASSRDRNTESCF.

The rearrangement links TRBV25-1 to TRBJ2-1; no clear D gene. The ends were cut back, 8 bases at V and 3 bases at J, with 14 bases in the middle. The CDR3 covers 14 residues. Germline V gene lookup returns CDR1 MGHDK and CDR2 SYGVNS. The CDR3 loop reads CASRPGHLYNEQFF. In DNA form, the CDR3 reads TGTGCCAGCCGCCCGGGCCACCTCTACAATGAGCAGTTCTTC.

A word on this clonotype: Given a much more abundant clone one base away, this may be a read error. The gene calls are TRBV7-8 and TRBJ1-2; a possible D gene is TRBD1 (6 bases). Germline CDR1 SGHVS, CDR2 FQNEAQ. The CDR3 spans 15 residues. The germline V and J ends were trimmed by 1 base and 4 bases, with 13 bases remaining between them. The CDR3 reads CASSLGEGGSYGYTF. The CDR3 region has the DNA TGTGCCAGCAGCTTAGGGGAAGGGGGGAGCTATGGCTACACCTTC.